This T cell receptor beta chain was identified in a study of molecular identifiers for immune sequencing clone quantification (dated by TCRdb to 2017 to 2018). Background for the entire study: For a replicate experiment, RNA from around 20,000 or 99,000 naive CD8 T cells was divided into five aliquots, of which four were sequenced. This methods study benchmarked molecular-identifier clustering-based TCR repertoire sequencing (MIDCIRS) and TCR RNA copy counting, using CD8 T cells to do so.

The method behind the library was PCR. Sequencing took place on an Illumina HiSeq 4000. Bulk TCR libraries were made following a previously described method, with the TCR primers given in Table S5. The Qiagen AllPrep DNA/RNA kit was used to purify total RNA. Before analysis, reads from multiple sequencing runs of the same library were pooled. The source study handled its data this way. Reads were retained only if an exact TCR constant sequence was present, and the retained reads were trimmed to 150 nt and grouped according to their 12-nt molecular barcodes. Reads in each barcode group were sub-clustered using a 15% Levenshtein threshold, and a quality-weighted consensus sequence was built for each RNA molecule. Non-functional sequences were filtered out, along with any lower-count sequence sitting one edit away from another sequence. Based on a fit of two negative binomial distributions, barcode sub-clusters having less than 20% of the maximum read count were discarded. TCRdb took the public reads, trimmed them with fastp at Q25, ran MiXCR for clone calling and kept in-frame beta chains. Records with the same CDR3 protein are collapsed into one entry carrying the most frequent genes and DNA. These V and J calls rely on TCRdb rather than the paper's analysis. Recorded for this sample are 490,000 or so distinct CDR3 sequences; about 20% of them occurred a single time. The ten biggest clones cover 0.65% to 0.95% of the sample.

The full study reports these points: A single cell's worth of spiked-in Jurkat TCR RNA was reported detectable even among around 970,000 naive CD8 T cells. Highly expanded clone sizes could be underestimated if identical TCR molecules share a barcode. When barcode sub-clustering was left out, chimeric consensus sequences inflated TCR diversity, with chimeras reaching as high as 47%. Spiked-in Jurkat TCR RNA (approximately eleven copies' worth), which is not part of the donor repertoire, was contained in the naive libraries. In CMV-specific effector cells, over 97% of molecules were held by clones above 20 RNA copies, whereas under 1% of molecules were held by such clones in naive cells. About three recovered TCR RNA copies per cell were obtained by modeling, versus about ten by digital PCR, implying a capture efficiency of roughly 32%.

Libraries of naive CD8 T cells were generated from roughly 20,000 to 1,000,000 sorted cells, with 10%, 30% or 50% of the purified RNA used. On a BD FACSAria II, naive CD8 T cells were FACS-sorted as CD8+CD4-CCR7+CD45RA+ and collected into RLT Plus buffer. To test detection sensitivity, Jurkat RNA equal to ten TCR copies was added to samples of about 17,000-1,100,000 naive CD8 T cells. Enrichment of CD8 T cells was performed with RosetteSep CD8+ T Cell Enrichment Cocktail and Ficoll-Paque, after which ACK red cell lysis was carried out. The CDR3 has 14 amino acids, counting the end cysteine and phenylalanine. Only CDR3 DNA remains: 42 bases, in frame from the first base. V is pared back by 5 bases and J by 3 bases, with 15 bases lying between the germline termini. Reading the germline V gene gives CDR1 SGHRS and CDR2 YFSETQ. With respect to this clonotype: Its antigen specificity is not known. The sample holds no much larger clone one base away, and base qualities are not on file.

The rearrangement combines TRBV5-1 with TRBJ2-7, and the D gene may be TRBD1, 5 bases matching. This receptor was taken from a human donor in good health. Some libraries in this study had Jurkat cell RNA spiked in. Sequencing was done on a sample of naive CD8+ T cells from blood, with Jurkat cell RNA spiked in. In the paper's terms, the cell subset or site label means: FACS-sorted CD8+CD4-CCR7+CD45RA+ naive T cells. The nucleotide sequence is given as TGCGCCAGCAGTCTTGGGGCGCGGAACTACGAGCAGTACTTC. Translated, it gives CASSLGARNYEQYF.